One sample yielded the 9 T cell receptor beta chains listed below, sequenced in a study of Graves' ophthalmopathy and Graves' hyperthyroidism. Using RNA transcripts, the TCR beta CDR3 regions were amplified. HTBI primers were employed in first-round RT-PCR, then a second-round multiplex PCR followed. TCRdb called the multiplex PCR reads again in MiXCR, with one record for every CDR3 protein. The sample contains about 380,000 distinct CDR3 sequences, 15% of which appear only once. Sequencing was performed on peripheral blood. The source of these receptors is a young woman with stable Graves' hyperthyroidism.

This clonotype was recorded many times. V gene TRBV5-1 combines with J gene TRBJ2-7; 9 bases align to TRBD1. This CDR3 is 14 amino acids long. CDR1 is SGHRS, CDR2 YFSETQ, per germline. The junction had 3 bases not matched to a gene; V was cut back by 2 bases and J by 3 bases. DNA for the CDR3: TGCGCCAGCAGCTTCAGGACAGGGGACTACGAGCAGTACTTC. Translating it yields CASSFRTGDYEQYF.

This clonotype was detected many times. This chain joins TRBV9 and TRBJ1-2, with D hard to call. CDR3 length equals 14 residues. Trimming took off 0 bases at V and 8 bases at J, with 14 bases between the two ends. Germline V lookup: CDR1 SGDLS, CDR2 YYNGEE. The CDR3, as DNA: TGTGCCAGCAGCGTAGCTACGAGGCCTGACGGCTACACCTTC. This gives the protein CASSVATRPDGYTF.

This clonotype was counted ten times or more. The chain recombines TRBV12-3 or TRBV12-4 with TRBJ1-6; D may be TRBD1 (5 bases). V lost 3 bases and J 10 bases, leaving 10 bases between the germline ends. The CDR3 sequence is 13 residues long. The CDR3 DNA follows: TGTGCCAGCAGTTTGCGCAGGGACTCACCCCTCCACTTT. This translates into CASSLRRDSPLHF.

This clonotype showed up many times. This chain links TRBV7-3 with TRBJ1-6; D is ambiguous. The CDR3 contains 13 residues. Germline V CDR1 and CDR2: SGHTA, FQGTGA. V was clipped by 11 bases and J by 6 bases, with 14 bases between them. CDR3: CARAGRPNSPLHF. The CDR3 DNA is TGTGCCCGGGCAGGACGACCTAATTCACCCCTCCACTTT.

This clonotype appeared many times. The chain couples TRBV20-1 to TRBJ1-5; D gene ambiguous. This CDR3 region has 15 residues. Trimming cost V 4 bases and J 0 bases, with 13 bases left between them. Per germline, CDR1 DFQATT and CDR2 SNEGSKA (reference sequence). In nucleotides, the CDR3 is TGCAGTGCTACCTACTCACCAAATAGCAATCAGCCCCAGCATTTT. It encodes CSATYSPNSNQPQHF.

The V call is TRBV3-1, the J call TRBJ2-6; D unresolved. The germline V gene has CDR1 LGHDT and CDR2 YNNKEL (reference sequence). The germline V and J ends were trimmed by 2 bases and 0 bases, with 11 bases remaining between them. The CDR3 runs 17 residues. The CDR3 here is CASSQRRTYSGANVLTF. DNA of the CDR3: TGTGCCAGCAGCCAAAGGCGGACCTACTCTGGGGCCAACGTCCTGACTTTC.

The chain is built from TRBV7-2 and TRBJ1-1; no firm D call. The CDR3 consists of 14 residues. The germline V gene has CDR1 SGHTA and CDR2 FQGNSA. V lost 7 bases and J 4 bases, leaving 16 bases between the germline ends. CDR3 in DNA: TGTGCCAGCACCCCGCCCCCGGGCGGCACTGAAGCTTTCTTT. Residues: CASTPPPGGTEAFF.

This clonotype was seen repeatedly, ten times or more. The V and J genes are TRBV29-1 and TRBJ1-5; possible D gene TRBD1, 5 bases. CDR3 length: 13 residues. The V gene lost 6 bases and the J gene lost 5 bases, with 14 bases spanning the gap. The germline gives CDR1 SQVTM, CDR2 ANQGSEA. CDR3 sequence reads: CSVAGGIDQPQHF. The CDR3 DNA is TGCAGCGTAGCTGGGGGAATTGATCAGCCCCAGCATTTT.

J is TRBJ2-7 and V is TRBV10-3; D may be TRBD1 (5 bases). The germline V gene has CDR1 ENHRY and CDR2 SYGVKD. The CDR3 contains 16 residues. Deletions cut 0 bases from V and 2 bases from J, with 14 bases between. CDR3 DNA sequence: TGTGCCATCAGTGAGTCGGTTTTTGGGGCAGCCTACGAGCAGTACTTC. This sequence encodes CAISESVFGAAYEQYF.